Listed below are T cell receptor beta chains from one sample, sequenced in a study of cytomegalovirus exposure and HLA in healthy donors. Clones were read by immunoSEQ multiplex PCR, and TCRdb kept only the in-frame ones, dropping some. The sample consists of approximately 190,000 clones, around 87% of them appearing once. Sequenced input: PBMCs. These receptors were collected from a boy between 2 and 15 years old in good health and CMV-seronegative. Each CDR3 is given with its conserved first and last residue. Each record gives: CDR3 length, V gene, J gene, CDR3 protein.

CDR3 length: 15
V gene: TRBV7-2
J gene: TRBJ2-1
CDR3 protein: CASSWGLPGYNEQFF

CDR3 length: 16
V gene: TRBV9
J gene: TRBJ1-2
CDR3 protein: CASSVQAQGGIYGYTF

CDR3 length: 14
V gene: TRBV11-2
J gene: TRBJ1-6
CDR3 protein: CASRKTGSGSPLHF

CDR3 length: 14
V gene: TRBV30
J gene: TRBJ1-2
CDR3 protein: CAWSRGQGGGGYTF

CDR3 length: 16
V gene: TRBV7-2
J gene: TRBJ2-7
CDR3 protein: CASSSLAGERAYEQYF

CDR3 length: 20
V gene: TRBV9
J gene: TRBJ2-2
CDR3 protein: CASSVRGGSSGRANTGELFF

CDR3 length: 15
V gene: TRBV19
J gene: TRBJ2-1
CDR3 protein: CASSMGGLVFNEQFF

CDR3 length: 13
V gene: TRBV19
J gene: TRBJ2-3
CDR3 protein: CASSMAGTDTQYF

CDR3 length: 16
V gene: TRBV5-1
J gene: TRBJ2-3
CDR3 protein: CASSLALAGSTDTQYF

CDR3 length: 14
V gene: TRBV7-9
J gene: TRBJ1-4
CDR3 protein: CASRPEGGDEKLFF

CDR3 length: 17
V gene: TRBV5-4
J gene: TRBJ2-5
CDR3 protein: CASSMAPGQGAIETQYF

CDR3 length: 14
V gene: TRBV27
J gene: TRBJ1-2
CDR3 protein: CASSLRGRERGYTF

CDR3 length: 14
V gene: TRBV4-1
J gene: TRBJ2-3
CDR3 protein: CASSQPSGKGTQYF

CDR3 length: 16
V gene: TRBV6-6
J gene: TRBJ1-5
CDR3 protein: CASSSISGGAGQPQHF

CDR3 length: 17
V gene: TRBV11-1
J gene: TRBJ2-2
CDR3 protein: CASSFYGKGGMAGELFF

CDR3 length: 13
V gene: TRBV19
J gene: TRBJ2-7
CDR3 protein: CASSPGTTYEQYF

CDR3 length: 17
V gene: TRBV28
J gene: TRBJ2-1
CDR3 protein: CASSLTKIPSSYNEQFF

CDR3 length: 14
V gene: TRBV6-1
J gene: TRBJ1-4
CDR3 protein: CASSGGSSREKLFF

CDR3 length: 16
V gene: TRBV6-1
J gene: TRBJ2-3
CDR3 protein: CASSAQGWGGADTQYF

CDR3 length: 19
V gene: TRBV5-4
J gene: TRBJ2-5
CDR3 protein: CASSGAPSGGNLVEETQYF

CDR3 length: 16
V gene: TRBV5-1
J gene: TRBJ1-1
CDR3 protein: CASSHQRQGMNTEAFF

CDR3 length: 15
V gene: TRBV5-4
J gene: TRBJ2-3
CDR3 protein: CASSSTGTSGSEQYF

CDR3 length: 13
V gene: TRBV29-1
J gene: TRBJ2-1
CDR3 protein: CSVWRTGGNEQFF

CDR3 length: 15
V gene: TRBV5-4
J gene: TRBJ1-1
CDR3 protein: CASSLGDRSHTEAFF

CDR3 length: 17
V gene: TRBV19
J gene: TRBJ2-3
CDR3 protein: CASSRPAGGPITDTQYF

CDR3 length: 13
V gene: TRBV6-6
J gene: TRBJ2-7
CDR3 protein: CASSRQASYEQYF

CDR3 length: 17
V gene: TRBV9
J gene: TRBJ2-7
CDR3 protein: CASSAGLAGGFSYEQYF

CDR3 length: 18
V gene: TRBV7-2
J gene: NA
CDR3 protein: CASSSGLAGGLGSYEQYF

CDR3 length: 13
V gene: TRBV29-1
J gene: TRBJ2-1
CDR3 protein: CSVGDRSSNEQFF

CDR3 length: 20
V gene: TRBV4-1
J gene: TRBJ2-1
CDR3 protein: CASSHRRSELAGMHYNEQFF

CDR3 length: 13
V gene: TRBV27
J gene: TRBJ2-7
CDR3 protein: CASSLRAYYEQYF

CDR3 length: 15
V gene: TRBV7-2
J gene: TRBJ1-5
CDR3 protein: CASSLRRGMGQPQHF

CDR3 length: 18
V gene: TRBV10-1
J gene: TRBJ2-1
CDR3 protein: CASSDPGDGGKQYNEQFF